A selection of T cell receptor beta chains follows, all from one sample in a study of Ad26.COV2.S vaccination and SARS-CoV-2 variants. Method: immunoSEQ multiplex PCR; TCRdb's copy keeps in-frame clones and lacks some. Seen here are hundreds of thousands of clones, about nine tenths observed once, and the top ten hold over 1.5%. The starting material was peripheral blood, obtained in a trial of Ad26.COV2.S vaccine versus placebo. The receptors originated from a person aged 18-60 years who received the Ad26.COV2.S COVID-19 vaccine or a placebo. Each CDR3 is given with its conserved first and last residue. D genes are given only for firm matches. Clone size, where shown, is once, few, many, or a class for clones that have expanded.

V	D	size	J	CDR3	DNA
TRBV29-1	TRBD1	-	TRBJ1-2	CSVGRQGRGYTF	TGCAGCGTTGGACGACAGGGTAGAGGCTACACCTTC
TRBV7-2	TRBD2	-	TRBJ2-3	CASSLSGRTDTQYF	TGTGCCAGCAGCTTAAGCGGGAGGACAGATACGCAGTATTTT
TRBV4-3	-	-	TRBJ2-7	CASSLGGASYEQYF	TGCGCCAGCAGCCTTGGGGGGGCCTCCTACGAGCAGTACTTC
TRBV2	TRBD1	-	TRBJ2-7	CASREDRGLYEQYF	TGTGCCAGCAGAGAGGACAGGGGGCTCTACGAGCAGTACTTC
TRBV5-5	TRBD1	-	TRBJ1-1	CASSPDRGTEAFF	TGTGCCAGCAGCCCAGACAGGGGCACTGAAGCTTTCTTT
TRBV28	-	-	TRBJ2-1	CASSRLLVGNEQFF	TGTGCCAGCAGTCGCCTCCTAGTTGGCAATGAGCAGTTCTTC
TRBV4-3	TRBD1	-	TRBJ2-5	CASSHDDRGETQYF	TGCGCCAGCAGCCATGACGACAGGGGAGAGACCCAGTACTTC
TRBV6-2/TRBV6-3	-	-	TRBJ1-5	CASSYSLGLGQPQHF	TGTGCCAGCAGTTACTCGTTAGGGTTGGGACAGCCCCAGCATTTT
TRBV5-5	-	-	TRBJ1-4	CASSLAERNNEKLFF	TGTGCCAGCAGCTTGGCCGAGCGTAATAATGAAAAACTGTTTTTT
TRBV18	-	-	TRBJ2-1	CASSPVGDSYNEQFF	TGTGCCAGCTCACCAGTAGGTGACTCCTACAATGAGCAGTTCTTC
TRBV7-8	TRBD1	-	TRBJ2-7	CASSLAYRGDSYEQYF	TGTGCCAGCAGCTTAGCTTACAGGGGCGACTCCTACGAGCAGTACTTC
TRBV10-1	TRBD2	-	TRBJ2-3	CASSPGGSADTQYF	TGCGCCAGCAGCCCCGGCGGGAGCGCAGATACGCAGTATTTT
TRBV28	TRBD2	-	TRBJ2-3	CASSLFSGGKTDTQYF	TGTGCCAGCAGTTTATTCTCGGGGGGGAAGACAGATACGCAGTATTTT
TRBV9	-	once	TRBJ2-3	CASSPGTISTDTQYF	TGTGCCAGCAGCCCAGGGACGATAAGCACAGATACGCAGTATTTT
TRBV6-2/TRBV6-3	TRBD1	-	TRBJ1-1	CASSSLDRGHLNTEAFF	TGTGCCAGCAGTTCTTTGGACAGGGGGCATTTGAACACTGAAGCTTTCTTT
TRBV9	-	-	TRBJ1-5	CASSKIGSLNQPQHF	TGTGCCAGCTCCAAAATCGGCAGCCTCAATCAGCCCCAGCATTTT
TRBV4-1	-	-	TRBJ1-2	CASSQGSEVYGYTF	TGCGCCAGCAGCCAAGGATCTGAGGTTTATGGCTACACCTTC
TRBV13	-	-	TRBJ1-5	CASSLGRGSGYQPQHF	TGTGCCAGCAGTTTAGGACGGGGAAGTGGTTATCAGCCCCAGCATTTT
TRBV6-2/TRBV6-3	TRBD2	-	TRBJ2-5	CASSRLAPRVSGGAIQETQYF	TGTGCCAGCAGCCGACTAGCGCCAAGAGTGAGCGGGGGGGCCATTCAAGAGACCCAGTACTTC
TRBV6-1	-	-	TRBJ1-5	CASSESGLWMGVQPQHF	TGTGCCAGCAGTGAAAGTGGTCTTTGGATGGGGGTTCAGCCCCAGCATTTT
TRBV28	-	once	TRBJ1-3	CASSLRAGGNTIYF	TGTGCCAGCAGTTTGAGGGCGGGGGGAAACACCATATATTTT
TRBV19	TRBD2	-	TRBJ2-1	CASSPRPAGGYNEQFF	TGTGCCAGTAGCCCCCGGCCAGCGGGGGGATACAATGAGCAGTTCTTC
TRBV28	TRBD2	-	TRBJ2-7	CASSFPVAGHYEQYF	TGTGCCAGCAGTTTTCCCGTAGCGGGCCACTACGAGCAGTACTTC
TRBV6-5	TRBD2	-	TRBJ2-5	CATDGLAGGQETQYF	TGTGCCACCGACGGACTAGCGGGGGGACAAGAGACCCAGTACTTC
TRBV3-1/TRBV3-2	-	-	TRBJ2-3	CASSQGGPQSTDTQYF	TGTGCCAGCAGCCAAGGGGGGCCGCAAAGCACAGATACGCAGTATTTT
TRBV30	TRBD1	-	TRBJ2-7	CAWRLGTGFPPYEQYF	TGTGCCTGGAGGCTGGGGACAGGGTTCCCTCCCTACGAGCAGTACTTC
TRBV4-3	-	-	TRBJ1-2	CASSQEWRGNYGYTF	TGCGCCAGCAGCCAAGAGTGGAGGGGTAACTATGGCTACACCTTC
TRBV24-1	-	-	TRBJ2-3	CATSATDTQYF	TGTGCCACCAGTGCCACAGATACGCAGTATTTT
TRBV10-3	-	-	TRBJ1-1	CAISEPREGMISFF	TGTGCCATCAGTGAGCCCCGGGAGGGGATGATTTCTTTCTTT
TRBV28	-	-	TRBJ1-3	CASSFIDSYSGNTIYF	TGTGCCAGCAGTTTTATCGACAGTTACTCTGGAAACACCATATATTTT
TRBV25-1	TRBD1	-	TRBJ1-5	CASSEFQGAGNQPQHF	TGTGCCAGCAGTGAATTTCAGGGGGCGGGTAATCAGCCCCAGCATTTT
TRBV7-8	TRBD2	-	TRBJ2-1	CASSKARVDPSGDPSYNEQFF	TGTGCCAGCAGCAAAGCAAGGGTCGATCCTAGCGGGGACCCCTCCTACAATGAGCAGTTCTTC
TRBV6-2/TRBV6-3	-	once	TRBJ2-3	CASSYFRNFWTDTQYF	TGTGCCAGCAGTTACTTTCGGAATTTTTGGACAGATACGCAGTATTTT
TRBV10-1	-	-	TRBJ2-5	CASSGGSLGETQYF	TGCGCCAGCAGTGGCGGCTCCTTGGGAGAGACCCAGTACTTC
TRBV5-1	-	-	TRBJ2-3	CASSLAWGPATPLRAGDTQYF	TGCGCCAGCAGCTTGGCCTGGGGCCCAGCGACGCCTCTACGAGCAGGGGATACGCAGTATTTT
TRBV2	-	-	TRBJ2-7	CASKAAGEQYF	TGTGCCAGCAAGGCGGCAGGGGAGCAGTACTTC
TRBV5-8	-	-	TRBJ1-1	CASSMNVGVMNTEAFF	TGTGCCAGCAGCATGAATGTTGGGGTGATGAACACTGAAGCTTTCTTT
TRBV13	-	-	TRBJ1-5	CASSLGGWDQPQHF	TGTGCCAGCAGCTTAGGCGGATGGGACCAGCCCCAGCATTTT
TRBV5-1	-	-	TRBJ2-5	CASGYQETQYF	TGCGCCAGCGGCTACCAAGAGACCCAGTACTTC
TRBV10-3	-	-	TRBJ2-5	CAIGRTEGTQYF	TGTGCCATCGGGAGGACAGAGGGGACCCAGTACTTC
TRBV7-9	-	-	TRBJ2-3	CASSSLGNTDTQYF	TGTGCCAGCAGCTCACTAGGAAACACAGATACGCAGTATTTT
TRBV21-1	-	few	TRBJ2-3	CASSNLAGGPRGDTQYF	TGTGCCAGCAGCAATCTAGCGGGGGGCCCCAGAGGGGATACGCAGTATTTT
TRBV7-2	-	-	TRBJ2-5	CASSFGGRGETQYF	TGTGCCAGCAGCTTTGGGGGACGAGGAGAGACCCAGTACTTC
TRBV11-2	-	-	TRBJ2-7	CASSLDPVRNSYEQYF	TGTGCCAGCAGCTTAGACCCGGTCCGCAACTCCTACGAGCAGTACTTC
TRBV7-7	TRBD2	-	TRBJ2-2	CASSPNPSGGGTGELFF	TGTGCCAGCAGTCCAAACCCTAGCGGGGGCGGCACCGGGGAGCTGTTTTTT
TRBV2	-	-	TRBJ2-3	CASRDLRSTDTQYF	TGTGCCAGCAGGGATCTTCGGAGCACAGATACGCAGTATTTT
TRBV6-6	-	-	TRBJ2-1	CASSKLGGDEQFF	TGTGCCAGCAGTAAGTTGGGTGGGGATGAGCAGTTCTTC
TRBV29-1	TRBD1	-	TRBJ2-1	CSVEETGARGSYNEQFF	TGCAGCGTTGAGGAGACAGGGGCCAGGGGCTCCTACAATGAGCAGTTCTTC
TRBV27	-	once	TRBJ2-7	CASSFMGFGRNYEQYF	TGTGCCAGCAGTTTCATGGGGTTTGGAAGGAACTACGAGCAGTACTTC
TRBV10-3	-	once	TRBJ1-2	CAISESTRLVF	TGTGCCATCAGTGAGTCGACTCGCCTAGTCTTC
TRBV14	-	-	TRBJ2-1	CASRPLVGSMDEQFF	TGTGCCAGCAGGCCCTTGGTGGGCTCGATGGATGAGCAGTTCTTC
TRBV7-9	TRBD1	-	TRBJ1-3	CASSFRTGFGNTIYF	TGTGCCAGCAGCTTTCGGACAGGGTTTGGAAACACCATATATTTT
TRBV9	-	-	TRBJ2-7	CASSVAEVPYEQYF	TGTGCCAGCAGCGTAGCTGAGGTTCCCTACGAGCAGTACTTC
TRBV5-5	-	-	TRBJ1-3	CASSLIRHPSGNTIYF	TGTGCCAGCAGCTTGATACGACACCCATCTGGAAACACCATATATTTT